These T cell receptor beta chains were read from a single sample in a study of T cell responses to AZD1222 COVID-19 vaccine. Generated by immunoSEQ multiplex PCR, the TCRdb table keeps only in-frame clones and is missing some. The repertoire includes 160,000 or so clones, approximately 94% of them detected once, and roughly 5.6% sits in the top ten. The starting material was peripheral blood, obtained 28 days after the second AZD1222 dose. Receptors were obtained from an adult who received the AZD1222 COVID-19 vaccine. Each CDR3 is given with its conserved first and last residue. Each record gives: J gene, V gene, CDR3 protein.

>TRBJ2-5|TRBV14
CASSSSARETQYF
>TRBJ1-1|TRBV4-1
CASSQEQLNTEAFF
>TRBJ1-1|TRBV28
CASSFRGNTEAFF
>TRBJ2-5|TRBV7-2
CASSFIRGQETQYF
>TRBJ2-5|TRBV3-1/TRBV3-2
CASSQDVGGATQTQYF
>TRBJ2-7|TRBV21-1
CASSKGGTGGFRGLTRSYEQYF
>TRBJ1-6|TRBV6-5
CASSYGGLESGLHF
>TRBJ2-7|TRBV21-1
CASSSPLGAAYEQYF
>TRBJ1-2|TRBV24-1
CATSDGVKGYTF
>TRBJ2-7|TRBV29-1
CSVVTGGIGEQYF
>TRBJ1-4|TRBV7-2
CASSLAGPGEKLFF
>TRBJ1-5|TRBV2
CASSVGQNPYQPQHF
>TRBJ2-1|TRBV20-1
CSANRRVF
>TRBJ1-2|TRBV4-1
CASSDRTGQNYGYTF
>TRBJ2-3|TRBV19
CASRLEGTGRDTQYF
>TRBJ1-5|TRBV24-1
CATSDGQGINQPQHF
>TRBJ1-6|TRBV27
CASSALDSSRNSPLHF
>TRBJ2-7|TRBV21-1
CASSKGKGRPYEQYF
>TRBJ2-2|TRBV6-2/TRBV6-3
CASSWLPTNTGELFF
>TRBJ2-3|TRBV5-1
CASSRAFAGFGTDTQYF
>TRBJ1-1|TRBV30
CAWSSTGTNEAFF
>TRBJ1-1|TRBV30
CAWRSRGNTEAFF
>TRBJ2-1|TRBV7-9
CASSSRLAGENNEQFF
>TRBJ1-1|TRBV6-6
CASSYDTGIEAFF
>TRBJ1-3|TRBV2
CASKIEQGNTIYF
>TRBJ1-1|TRBV24-1
CATSDGSRMDTEAFF
>TRBJ2-5|TRBV7-7
CASSFGLGETQYF
>TRBJ1-6|TRBV6-5
CATSLEGNSPLHF
>TRBJ1-4|TRBV5-1
CASSPEVTANEKLFF
>TRBJ1-1|TRBV27
CASSFVVNTEAFF
>TRBJ1-3|TRBV7-9
CASSSLRGSGNTIYF
>TRBJ2-7|TRBV28
CASSHGTASGSYEQYF
>TRBJ2-7|TRBV5-1
CASGLGGTSSYEQYF
>TRBJ1-3|TRBV7-2
CASSQGTGGNTIYF
>TRBJ1-2|TRBV7-3
CASSLKAAANYGYTF
>TRBJ2-7|TRBV19
CASSIGRLDYEQYF
>TRBJ1-4|TRBV5-1
CASSSLTGRGTNEKLFF
>TRBJ2-1|TRBV5-1
CASSLAGTSGHNEQFF
>TRBJ1-2|TRBV4-2
CASSLGNGYTF
>TRBJ2-5|TRBV18
CASSGNRGTQETQYF
>TRBJ1-1|TRBV9
CASSAGGRTEAFF
>TRBJ2-1|TRBV19
CASSIQAGVSEQFF
>TRBJ1-1|TRBV7-9
CASSQSTGDRAFF
>TRBJ1-4|TRBV7-9
CASSRGGGTSNEKLFF
>TRBJ2-1|TRBV27
CASSLPSNEQFF
>TRBJ2-1|TRBV7-9
CASSSAGEQFF
>TRBJ2-1|TRBV6-1
CASSDWGDHNEQFF
>TRBJ1-4|TRBV28
CATSQTGSGEKLFF
>TRBJ1-5|TRBV19
CASSLHRADNQPQHF
>TRBJ2-3|TRBV6-1
CASSEADGRGADTQYF
>TRBJ2-7|TRBV18
CASSTSGTSYEQYF
>TRBJ1-1|TRBV7-3
CASSLTGQGSTEAFF
>TRBJ2-2|TRBV2
CAWTVLGGGGELFF
>TRBJ1-1|TRBV6-6
CASSPFTGASLNTEAFF
>TRBJ2-1|TRBV27
CASSLREANEQFF
>TRBJ1-1|TRBV12-3/TRBV12-4
CASSLKVNTEAFF
>TRBJ2-1|TRBV19
CASSWVVTSYNEQFF
>TRBJ2-7|TRBV28
CTSSTLGTGTYEQYF
>TRBJ2-5|TRBV4-2
CASSQAGTLEETQYF